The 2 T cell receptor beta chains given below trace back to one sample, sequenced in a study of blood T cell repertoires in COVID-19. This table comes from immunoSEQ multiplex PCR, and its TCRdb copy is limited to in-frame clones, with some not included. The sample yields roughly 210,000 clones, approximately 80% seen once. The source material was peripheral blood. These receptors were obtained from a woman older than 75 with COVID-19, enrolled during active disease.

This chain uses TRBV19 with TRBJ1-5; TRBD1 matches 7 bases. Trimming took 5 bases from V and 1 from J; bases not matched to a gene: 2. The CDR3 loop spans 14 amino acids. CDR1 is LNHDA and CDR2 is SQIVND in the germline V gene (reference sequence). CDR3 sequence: CASSVQGSNQPQHF. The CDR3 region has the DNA TGTGCCAGTAGTGTACAGGGGAGCAATCAGCCCCAGCATTTT.

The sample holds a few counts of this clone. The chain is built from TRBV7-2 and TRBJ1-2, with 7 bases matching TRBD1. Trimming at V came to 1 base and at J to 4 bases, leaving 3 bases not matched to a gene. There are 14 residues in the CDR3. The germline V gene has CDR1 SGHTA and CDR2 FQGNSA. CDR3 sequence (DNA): TGTGCCAGCAGCTTAGGGGACAGTTCCTATGGCTACACCTTC. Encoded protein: CASSLGDSSYGYTF. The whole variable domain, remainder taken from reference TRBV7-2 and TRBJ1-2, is GAGVSQSPSNKVTEKGKDVELRCDPISGHTALYWYRQSLGQGLEFLIYFQGNSAPDKSGLPSDRFSAERTGGSVSTLTIQRTQQEDSAVYLCASSLGDSSYGYTFGSGTRLTVV.